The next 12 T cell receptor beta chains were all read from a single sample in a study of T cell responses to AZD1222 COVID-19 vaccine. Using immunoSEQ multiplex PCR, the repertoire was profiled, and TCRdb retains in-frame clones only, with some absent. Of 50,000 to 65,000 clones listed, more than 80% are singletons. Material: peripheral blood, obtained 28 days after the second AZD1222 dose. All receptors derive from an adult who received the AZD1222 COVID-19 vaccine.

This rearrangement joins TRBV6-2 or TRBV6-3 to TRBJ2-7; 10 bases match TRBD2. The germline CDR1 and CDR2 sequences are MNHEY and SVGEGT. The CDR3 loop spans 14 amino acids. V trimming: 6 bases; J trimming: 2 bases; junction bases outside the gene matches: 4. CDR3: CASSFSGGTYEQYF. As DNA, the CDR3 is TGTGCCAGCAGCTTTAGCGGGGGGACCTACGAGCAGTACTTC.

CDR3 nucleotides: TGCAGCGTTGGGTCAAGCGGGAGTATGAATGAGCAGTTCTTC. Its protein is CSVGSSGSMNEQFF. The chain has TRBV29-1 and TRBJ2-1, with TRBD2 identical over 8 bases. Germline V gene data show CDR1 as SQVTM and CDR2 as ANQGSEA. The CDR3 loop spans 14 amino acids. Trimming at V came to 4 bases and at J to 7 bases, leaving 9 bases not matched to a gene.

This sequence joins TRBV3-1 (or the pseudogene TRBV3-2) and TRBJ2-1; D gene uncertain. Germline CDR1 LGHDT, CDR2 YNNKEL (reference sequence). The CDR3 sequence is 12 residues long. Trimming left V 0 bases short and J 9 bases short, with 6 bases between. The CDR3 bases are TGTGCCAGCAGCCAAGATAGGTCTGAGCAGTTCTTC. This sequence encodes CASSQDRSEQFF.

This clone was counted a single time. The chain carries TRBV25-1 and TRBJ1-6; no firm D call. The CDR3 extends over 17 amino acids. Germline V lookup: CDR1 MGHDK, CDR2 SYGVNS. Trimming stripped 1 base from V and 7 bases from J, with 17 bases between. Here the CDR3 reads CASSEFLPRLHNSPLHF. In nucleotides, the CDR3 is TGTGCCAGCAGTGAATTTTTACCGCGGTTGCACAATTCACCCCTCCACTTT.

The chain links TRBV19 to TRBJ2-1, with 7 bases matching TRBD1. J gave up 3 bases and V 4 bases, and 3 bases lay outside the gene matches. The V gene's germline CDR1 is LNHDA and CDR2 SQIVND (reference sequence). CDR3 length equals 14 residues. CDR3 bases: TGTGCCAGTAGTACGGGGACAGTCTACAATGAGCAGTTCTTC. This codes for CASSTGTVYNEQFF. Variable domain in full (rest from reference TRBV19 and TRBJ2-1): DGGITQSPKYLFRKEGQNVTLSCEQNLNHDAMYWYRQDPGQGLRLIYYSQIVNDFQKGDIAEGYSVSREKKESFPLTVTSAQKNPTAFYLCASSTGTVYNEQFFGPGTRLTVL.

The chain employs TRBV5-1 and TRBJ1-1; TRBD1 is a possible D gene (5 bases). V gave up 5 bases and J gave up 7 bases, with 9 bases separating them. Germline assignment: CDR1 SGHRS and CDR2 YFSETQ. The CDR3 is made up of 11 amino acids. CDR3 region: CASRRGDEAFF. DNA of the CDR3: TGCGCCAGCAGAAGGGGAGATGAAGCTTTCTTT.

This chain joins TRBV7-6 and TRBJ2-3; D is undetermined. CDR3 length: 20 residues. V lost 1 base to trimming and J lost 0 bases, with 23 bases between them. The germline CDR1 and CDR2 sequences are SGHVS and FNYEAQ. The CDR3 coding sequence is TGTGCCAGCAGCTTAGAGGTCGGCGGACCGACCCTTCCTAGCACAGATACGCAGTATTTT. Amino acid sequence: CASSLEVGGPTLPSTDTQYF.

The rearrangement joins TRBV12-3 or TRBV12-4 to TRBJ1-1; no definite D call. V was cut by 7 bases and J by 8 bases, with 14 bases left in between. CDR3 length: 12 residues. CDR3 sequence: CASTPTAGEAFF. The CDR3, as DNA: TGTGCCAGCACCCCTACGGCGGGGGAAGCTTTCTTT.

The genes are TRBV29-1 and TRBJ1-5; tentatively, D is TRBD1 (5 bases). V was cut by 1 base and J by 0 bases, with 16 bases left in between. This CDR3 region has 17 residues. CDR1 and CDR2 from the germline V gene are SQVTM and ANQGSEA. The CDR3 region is CSVEGVKGLYSNQPQHF. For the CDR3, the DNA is TGCAGCGTTGAAGGAGTGAAGGGGCTGTATAGCAATCAGCCCCAGCATTTT.

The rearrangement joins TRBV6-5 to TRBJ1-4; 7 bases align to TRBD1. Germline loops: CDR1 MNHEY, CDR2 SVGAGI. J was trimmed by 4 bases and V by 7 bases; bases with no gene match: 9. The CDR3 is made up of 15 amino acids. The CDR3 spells CASTSQGLINEKLFF. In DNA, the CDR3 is TGTGCCAGCACATCACAGGGGCTAATTAATGAAAAACTGTTTTTT.

The CDR3 DNA reads as TGTGCCAGCAGCTTAGAGGGACAGCTAGGCGAAAAACTGTTTTTT. This sequence encodes CASSLEGQLGEKLFF. This chain connects TRBV11-2 to TRBJ1-4, with 7 nucleotides matching TRBD1. The CDR3 spans 15 residues. The ends lost 0 bases at V and 8 bases at J; junction bases unmatched: 6. Germline V lookup: CDR1 SGHAT, CDR2 FQNNGV. The full variable domain, its missing parts supplied by reference TRBV11-2 and TRBJ1-4, is EAGVAQSPRYKIIEKRQSVAFWCNPISGHATLYWYQQILGQGPKLLIQFQNNGVVDDSQLPKDRFSAERLKGVDSTLKIQPAKLEDSAVYLCASSLEGQLGEKLFFGSGTQLSVL.

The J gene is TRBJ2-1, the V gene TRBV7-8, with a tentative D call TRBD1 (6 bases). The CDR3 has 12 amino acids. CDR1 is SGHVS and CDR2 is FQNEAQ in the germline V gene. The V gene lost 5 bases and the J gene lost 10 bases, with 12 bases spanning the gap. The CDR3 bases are TGTGCCAGCAGCCTCCTGAGGGGGGAGCAGTTCTTC. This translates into CASSLLRGEQFF.